This T cell receptor beta chain was found in a study of a mutant IDH1 vaccine in newly diagnosed glioma. This clone was seen once. Antigen unknown. The CDR3 has 12 residues. In germline, CDR1 is MNHNY, CDR2 SVGAGI (reference sequence). The V end lost 6 bases, the J end lost 8 bases, and 8 bases lay between the germline ends. Time point meaning: week 11, during vaccination. The investigators gave 300 ug of mutant IDH1 20-mer peptide in each vaccine dose, together with topical imiquimod. Method: immunoSEQ multiplex PCR; TCRdb's copy keeps in-frame clones and lacks some. This table has some 54,000 clones, 91% appearing once.

This chain links TRBV6-6 with TRBJ1-6; D possibly corresponds to TRBD1 (6 bases). This TCR was recovered from a man in his fifties or sixties with glioma. The sample was PBMCs, taken from a glioma patient whose treatment included an IDH1 peptide vaccine. The CDR3 loop reads CASRGGDSPLHF. The CDR3 bases are TGTGCCAGCAGAGGGGGGGATTCACCCCTCCACTTT.